This T cell receptor beta chain was obtained from a study of molecular identifiers for immune sequencing clone quantification. Source material for naive CD8 libraries was roughly 20,000 to 1,100,000 sorted cells, with 10%, 30% or 50% RNA. The CDR3 is 12 residues long. CDR1 is SNHLY, CDR2 FYNNEI, per germline. V lost 6 bases and J lost 6; bases outside the gene matches: 3. TCRdb re-called the PCR reads through MiXCR, storing one row per CDR3 protein. This table holds more than 550,000 distinct CDR3 sequences, over 25% found once. Study-wide findings and caveats: Beyond 20 RNA copies, clones held over 97% of effector molecules, compared with under 1% in naive cells.

The table lists this clonotype with a few counts. What it binds is unknown. This rearrangement joins TRBV2 to TRBJ1-2, with TRBD1 identical over 8 bases. The sequenced sample was naive CD8+ T cells from blood, with Jurkat cell RNA spiked in. Regarding subset: FACS-sorted CD8+CD4-CCR7+CD45RA+ naive T cells. The receptor comes from a human donor in good health. Some libraries in this study had Jurkat cell RNA spiked in. The chain's CDR3 is CASRTGVDGYTF. The CDR3 DNA follows: TGTGCCAGCAGGACAGGGGTTGATGGCTACACCTTC.